These 9 T cell receptor beta chains were all obtained from the same sample, sequenced in a study of shared clonotypes between healthy human individuals. Profiled with immunoSEQ multiplex PCR; TCRdb holds only in-frame clones, not every one. The data show approximately 2.5 million clones, over 85% seen once. Sequences were obtained from naive CD4+ T cells from PBMCs. The subset was: CD45RA+ positively selected. Receptors originate from a man younger than 35 in good health. Some clones in this sample may be carry-over from other donors' samples.

This clone has just one count. The J gene is TRBJ2-7, the V gene TRBV7-2; maybe TRBD1 (5 bases). CDR1 and CDR2 (germline): SGHTA, FQGNSA. V lost 3 bases to trimming and J lost 2 bases, with 14 bases between them. This CDR3 comprises 15 residues. CDR3 coding DNA: TGTGCCAGCAGCTTTACCAGGGTTACCGCCTACGAGCAGTACTTC. It specifies CASSFTRVTAYEQYF.

With respect to this clone: The sample holds other DNA sequences that translate to the same CDR3. The chain uses TRBV30 and TRBJ2-7, with no clear D. The CDR3 is 11 amino acids. The germline gives CDR1 GTSNPN, CDR2 SVGIG (reference sequence). V was shortened by 0 bases and J by 4 bases, with 4 bases between the two germline ends. CDR3: CAWSVMYEQYF. The CDR3 nucleotides are TGTGCCTGGAGTGTAATGTACGAGCAGTACTTC.

The chain combines TRBV5-4 with TRBJ2-3; possible D gene TRBD2, 5 bases. Trimming pared 4 bases from V and 1 base from J, leaving 10 bases between. CDR3 length: 14 amino acids. Per the germline V gene, CDR1 is SGHNT and CDR2 is YYREEE (reference sequence). The DNA for the CDR3 is TGTGCCAGCAGCAAAGCGGTGGGCACAGATACGCAGTATTTT. Protein: CASSKAVGTDTQYF.

The genes are TRBV7-9 and TRBJ1-4; D is uncertain. The CDR3 is 13 residues long. Trimming stripped 3 bases from V and 6 bases from J, with 8 bases between. Per germline, CDR1 SEHNR and CDR2 FQNEAQ (reference sequence). CDR3 amino acids: CASSFTEYEKLFF. In DNA form, the CDR3 reads TGTGCCAGCAGCTTTACCGAGTATGAAAAACTGTTTTTT.

CDR3 region: CASSDRATAGNTEAFF. The CDR3 DNA sequence: TGTGCCAGCAGTGATAGAGCCACGGCAGGGAACACTGAAGCTTTCTTT. The V and J genes are TRBV25-1 and TRBJ1-1; unclear D gene. V was clipped by 3 bases and J by 1 base, with 15 bases between them. CDR3 size: 16 residues. Germline V gene lookup returns CDR1 MGHDK and CDR2 SYGVNS.

This rearrangement joins TRBV7-9 to TRBJ2-3, with no clear D. The germline V gene encodes CDR1 SEHNR and CDR2 FQNEAQ (reference sequence). The ends were cut back, 1 base at V and 2 bases at J, with 13 bases in the middle. This CDR3 contains 16 residues. CDR3 region: CASSLGPLLYTDTQYF. The CDR3 region has the DNA TGTGCCAGCAGCTTAGGTCCACTTCTGTACACAGATACGCAGTATTTT.

This chain connects TRBV15 to TRBJ1-4; unclear D gene. The CDR3 contains 14 residues. Germline V gene data show CDR1 as LNHNV and CDR2 as YYDKDF (reference sequence). With 1 base removed from V and 3 bases from J, the gap between germline ends came to 6 bases. DNA for the CDR3: TGTGCCACCAGCAGAGGGTGGGCTAATGAAAAACTGTTTTTT. Translating it yields CATSRGWANEKLFF. Combining the CDR3 with reference TRBV15 and TRBJ1-4 gives the whole variable domain DAMVIQNPRYQVTQFGKPVTLSCSQTLNHNVMYWYQQKSSQAPKLLFHYYDKDFNNEADTPDNFQSRRPNTSFCFLDIRSPGLGDTAMYLCATSRGWANEKLFFGSGTQLSVL.

There are a few counts of this clone. The chain joins TRBV11-3 to TRBJ2-5; the D is unclear. CDR3 length: 14 residues. Trimming removed 1 base from V and 1 base from J, with 7 bases in between. Germline lookup yields CDR1 SGHNT and CDR2 YENEEA. The CDR3 loop is CASSLGGSQETQYF. The CDR3 nucleotides read TGTGCCAGCAGCTTAGGAGGCAGCCAAGAGACCCAGTACTTC.

In its sample, this clone was seen once. For the CDR3, the DNA is TGTGCTAGTGGACCCGGGACTAGCGGGAATTATGAGCAGTTCTTC. This gives the protein CASGPGTSGNYEQFF. J is TRBJ2-1 and V is TRBV12-5; the match to TRBD2 covers 13 bases. Looked up from germline, CDR1 is LGHNT and CDR2 is FRNRAP. Losses at the gene ends were 6 bases for V and 8 bases for J; bases not matched to a gene: 7. There are 15 residues in the CDR3.